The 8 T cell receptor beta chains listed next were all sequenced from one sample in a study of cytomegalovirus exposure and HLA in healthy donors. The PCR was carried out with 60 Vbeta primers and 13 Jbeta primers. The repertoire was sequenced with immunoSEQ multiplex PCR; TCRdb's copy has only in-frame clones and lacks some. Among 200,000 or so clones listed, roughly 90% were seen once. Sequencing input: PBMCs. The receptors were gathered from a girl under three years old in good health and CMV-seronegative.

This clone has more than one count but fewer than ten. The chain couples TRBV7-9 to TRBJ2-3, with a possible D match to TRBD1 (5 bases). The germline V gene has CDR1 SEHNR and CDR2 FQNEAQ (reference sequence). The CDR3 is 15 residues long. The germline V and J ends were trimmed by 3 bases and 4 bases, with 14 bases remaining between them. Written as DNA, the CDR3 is TGTGCCAGCAGCTTGGACATCTTTTTGTCAGATACGCAGTATTTT. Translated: CASSLDIFLSDTQYF.

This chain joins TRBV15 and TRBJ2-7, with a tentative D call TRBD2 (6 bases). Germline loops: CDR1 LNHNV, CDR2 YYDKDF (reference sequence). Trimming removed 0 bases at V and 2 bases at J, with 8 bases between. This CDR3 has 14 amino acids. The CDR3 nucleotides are TGTGCCACCAGCAGAGATCGACTAGCCTACGAGCAGTACTTC. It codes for CATSRDRLAYEQYF.

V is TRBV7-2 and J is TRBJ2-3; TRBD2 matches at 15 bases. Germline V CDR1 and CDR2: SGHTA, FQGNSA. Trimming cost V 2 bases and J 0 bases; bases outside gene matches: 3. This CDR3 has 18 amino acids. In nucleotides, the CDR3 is TGTGCCAGCAGCTTATGGGGACTAGCGGGGGGCAGCACAGATACGCAGTATTTT. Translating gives CASSLWGLAGGSTDTQYF.

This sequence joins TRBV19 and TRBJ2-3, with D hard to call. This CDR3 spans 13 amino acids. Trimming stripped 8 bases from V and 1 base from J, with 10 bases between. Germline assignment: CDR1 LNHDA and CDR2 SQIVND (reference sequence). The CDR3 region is CASRPYGTDTQYF. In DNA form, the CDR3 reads TGTGCCAGTCGTCCCTACGGCACAGATACGCAGTATTTT.

The CDR3 DNA reads TGTGCCAGCAGCTCCGTCCCGGGACAGGCCTATGGCTACACCTTC. This gives the protein CASSSVPGQAYGYTF. This rearrangement joins TRBV13 to TRBJ1-2, with 8 positions matching TRBD1. CDR3 size: 15 residues. The germline V gene has CDR1 PRHDT and CDR2 FYEKMQ (reference sequence). Trimming at V came to 4 bases and at J to 4 bases, leaving 8 bases not matched to a gene.

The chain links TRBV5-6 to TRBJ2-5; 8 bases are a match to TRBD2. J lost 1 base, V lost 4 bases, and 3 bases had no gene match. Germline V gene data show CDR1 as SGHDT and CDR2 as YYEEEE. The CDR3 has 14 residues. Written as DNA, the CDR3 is TGTGCCAGCAGCCGCGGGACTAGCCAAGAGACCCAGTACTTC. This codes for CASSRGTSQETQYF. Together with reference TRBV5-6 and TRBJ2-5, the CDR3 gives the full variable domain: DAGVTQSPTHLIKTRGQQVTLRCSPKSGHDTVSWYQQALGQGPQFIFQYYEEEERQRGNFPDRFSGHQFPNYSSELNVNALLLGDSALYLCASSRGTSQETQYFGPGTRLLVL.

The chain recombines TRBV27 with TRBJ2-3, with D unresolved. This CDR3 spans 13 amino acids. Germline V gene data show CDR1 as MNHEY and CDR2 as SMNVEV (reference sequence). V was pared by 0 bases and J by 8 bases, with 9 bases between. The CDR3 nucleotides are TGTGCCAGCAGTTTATCGCCCCCGGGTACGCAGTATTTT. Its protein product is CASSLSPPGTQYF.

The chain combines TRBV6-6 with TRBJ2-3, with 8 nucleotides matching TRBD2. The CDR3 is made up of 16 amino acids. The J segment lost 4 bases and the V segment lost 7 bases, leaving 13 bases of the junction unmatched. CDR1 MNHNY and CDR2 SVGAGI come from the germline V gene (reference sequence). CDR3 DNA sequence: TGTGCCAGCACCCCACGGGGGGGGCGAAACGCAGATACGCAGTATTTT. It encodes CASTPRGGRNADTQYF.